The 21 T cell receptor beta chains presented below share a single source sample, sequenced in a study of response to subunit inactivated influenza vaccine. TCRdb analysed the RT-PCR reads with MiXCR anew, one entry per CDR3 protein. The repertoire has over 400,000 distinct CDR3 sequences, about 10% of them found once; the top ten carry about an eighth. Sample: PBMCs from blood, taken roughly 6 weeks after vaccination. These receptors originate from a man in his fifties who received an inactivated influenza vaccine.

This clonotype has at least ten counts. The chain joins TRBV12-3 or TRBV12-4 to TRBJ1-2, with a possible D match to TRBD1 (5 bases). CDR3 length: 14 amino acids. V was trimmed by 3 bases and J by 0 bases, leaving 8 bases between them. The CDR3 DNA sequence: TGTGCCAGCAGTTTTGGGACGGCTAACTATGGCTACACCTTC. This gives the protein CASSFGTANYGYTF.

This chain connects TRBV5-1 to TRBJ2-2; D tentatively reads TRBD1 or TRBD2 (5 bases each). CDR1 SGHRS and CDR2 YFSETQ come from the germline V gene. The CDR3 sequence is 17 residues long. Trimming took off 3 bases at V and 5 bases at J, with 20 bases between the two ends. The CDR3 reads CASSSGRTAWGTGELFF. CDR3 nucleotide sequence: TGCGCCAGCAGCTCCGGACGGACTGCCTGGGGGACCGGGGAGCTGTTTTTT.

J is TRBJ1-4 and V is TRBV4-1; D perhaps matches TRBD1 (6 bases). Germline V gives CDR1 MGHRA, CDR2 YSYEKL. This CDR3 contains 14 residues. Trimming took 1 base from V and 5 from J, leaving 8 bases between them. The CDR3 here is CASSQVTGNEKLFF. Written as DNA, the CDR3 is TGCGCCAGCAGCCAAGTCACAGGGAATGAAAAACTGTTTTTT.

This clonotype was detected only a few times. The chain has TRBV3-1 and TRBJ1-1, with unresolved D. Trimming left V 1 base short and J 0 bases short, with 6 bases between. This CDR3 has 14 residues. Looked up from germline, CDR1 is LGHDT and CDR2 is YNNKEL (reference sequence). CDR3 bases: TGTGCCAGCAGCCAAGGGCCCGTGAACACTGAAGCTTTCTTT. It specifies CASSQGPVNTEAFF.

In this sample, this clonotype turned up a few times. The chain recombines TRBV28 with TRBJ2-5; D possibly corresponds to TRBD1 (5 bases). The CDR3 contains 13 residues. Deletions cut 5 bases from V and 5 bases from J, with 12 bases between. The germline V gene has CDR1 MDHEN and CDR2 SYDVKM. The CDR3 here is CASSSRVPETQYF. The CDR3 nucleotides read TGTGCCAGCAGTAGCAGGGTGCCGGAGACCCAGTACTTC. The full variable domain, with the rest looked up from reference TRBV28 and TRBJ2-5, is DVKVTQSSRYLVKRTGEKVFLECVQDMDHENMFWYRQDPGLGLRLIYFSYDVKMKEKGDIPEGYSVSREKKERFSLILESASTNQTSMYLCASSSRVPETQYFGPGTRLLVL.

In this sample, this clonotype turned up many times. This rearrangement joins TRBV5-1 to TRBJ2-3, with D unresolved. V lost 4 bases, J lost 4 bases, and 13 bases lay in between. The CDR3 contains 14 residues. The germline V gene encodes CDR1 SGHRS and CDR2 YFSETQ. CDR3 loop: CASSQRMGADTQYF. The DNA of the CDR3 is TGCGCCAGCAGCCAACGGATGGGTGCAGATACGCAGTATTTT.

This clonotype appeared many times. V usage is TRBV20-1 and J usage is TRBJ2-5; 7 positions match TRBD2. Germline trimming cut 7 bases from V and 4 bases from J; bases unmatched to any gene: 12. The CDR3 has 14 amino acids. Germline CDR1 DFQATT, CDR2 SNEGSKA (reference sequence). In DNA form, the CDR3 reads TGCAGTGACCGCCCGACCGGCGGGGGAGAGACCCAGTACTTC. This sequence encodes CSDRPTGGGETQYF.

The chain is built from TRBV29-1 and TRBJ2-3; a weak D match, TRBD1 (6 bases). CDR3 length equals 14 residues. Germline CDR1 reads SQVTM; CDR2 reads ANQGSEA. Trimming took 5 bases from V and 0 from J, leaving 12 bases between them. CDR3 amino acids: CSVPLGQSTDTQYF. CDR3 sequence (DNA): TGCAGCGTTCCTTTAGGACAGAGCACAGATACGCAGTATTTT.

This clonotype appeared many times. The chain is built from TRBV7-2 and TRBJ1-2; no definite D call. Between the trimmed V and J ends, which lost 2 bases and 5 bases, there was a span of 15 bases. The V gene's germline CDR1 is SGHTA and CDR2 FQGNSA. The CDR3 runs 15 residues. In nucleotides, the CDR3 is TGTGCCAGCAGCTTACCTCTCCCTATTATTTATGGCTACACCTTC. It translates to CASSLPLPIIYGYTF.

The chain has TRBV6-5 and TRBJ2-2, with D perhaps matching TRBD1 or TRBD2 (6 bases each). The CDR3 length is 17 residues. CDR1 MNHEY and CDR2 SVGAGI come from the germline V gene. V was trimmed by 0 bases and J by 5 bases, leaving 16 bases between them. The CDR3: CASSYSIGGQRTGELFF. CDR3 bases: TGTGCCAGCAGTTACTCAATAGGGGGGCAACGTACCGGGGAGCTGTTTTTT.

This clonotype has only a few counts. The chain recombines TRBV6-2 or TRBV6-3 with TRBJ1-5; 12 positions match TRBD1. The CDR3 totals 15 residues. The germline V gene encodes CDR1 MNHEY and CDR2 SVGEGT. Trimming at V came to 5 bases and at J to 5 bases, leaving 4 bases not matched to a gene. Written as DNA, the CDR3 is TGTGCCAGCAGTCCGGGGACAGGGGGCTATCAGCCCCAGCATTTT. Its translation: CASSPGTGGYQPQHF.

This clonotype appeared many times. The V call is TRBV20-1, the J call TRBJ1-2; the D gene is possibly TRBD1 (6 bases). Deletions cut 0 bases from V and 13 bases from J, with 15 bases between. The CDR3 extends over 12 amino acids. Germline-derived CDR1 and CDR2 are DFQATT and SNEGSKA (reference sequence). CDR3 DNA sequence: TGCAGTGCTAGAGATGGGACACCTACTACCACCTTC. Its translation is CSARDGTPTTTF.

The V and J genes are TRBV12-3 or TRBV12-4 and TRBJ1-4; a possible D gene is TRBD1 (5 bases). The CDR3 consists of 11 residues. V lost 3 bases and J 14 bases, leaving 10 bases between the germline ends. Here the CDR3 reads CASSLGLGLFF. CDR3 bases: TGTGCCAGCAGTTTGGGGCTCGGTCTGTTTTTT.

This clonotype has a handful of counts. The chain links TRBV18 to TRBJ2-7, with D possibly TRBD1 on 5 matching bases. This CDR3 is built from 14 residues. Germline V gene sequence: CDR1 KGHSH, CDR2 LQKENI. V gave up 3 bases and J gave up 1 base, with 10 bases separating them. The CDR3 sequence: CASSPLTDSYEQYF. CDR3 in DNA: TGTGCCAGCTCACCCTTGACAGATTCCTACGAGCAGTACTTC.

The DNA of the CDR3 is TGCAGTGCTAGGGGCTTGGACACAGATACGCAGTATTTT. This sequence encodes CSARGLDTDTQYF. The genes are TRBV20-1 and TRBJ2-3; no clear D. The CDR3 sequence is 13 residues long. The V gene lost 3 bases and the J gene lost 2 bases, with 9 bases spanning the gap. The germline gives CDR1 DFQATT, CDR2 SNEGSKA (reference sequence).

This clonotype was recorded a few times. The chain has TRBV12-3 or TRBV12-4 and TRBJ2-2; the match to TRBD2 covers 7 bases. V dropped 5 bases and J dropped 5; count of bases not matched to a gene: 8. The CDR3 spans 15 residues. CDR3 nucleotides: TGTGCCAGCAGTCCCCAACCGGGGGGAACCGGGGAGCTGTTTTTT. Translated: CASSPQPGGTGELFF.

This clonotype was detected many times. The chain links TRBV24-1 to TRBJ2-1, with D possibly called TRBD1 or TRBD2 (5 bases each). Per germline, CDR1 KGHDR and CDR2 SFDVKD. Trimming stripped 4 bases from V and 2 bases from J, with 5 bases between. The CDR3 is 13 residues long. As DNA, the CDR3 is TGTGCCACCAGTGAGGGGGCCTACAATGAGCAGTTCTTC. Translating it yields CATSEGAYNEQFF.

This clonotype came up a few times. V and J are TRBV5-1 and TRBJ2-1; a weak D match, TRBD1 (5 bases). Trimming stripped 4 bases from V and 9 bases from J, with 17 bases between. The CDR3 consists of 14 residues. CDR1 and CDR2 (germline): SGHRS, YFSETQ. As DNA, the CDR3 is TGCGCCAGCAGCCCCAATACAAGGGGCGGTGAGCAGTTCTTC. Amino acids: CASSPNTRGGEQFF.

This clonotype was picked up a small number of times. J is TRBJ2-7 and V is TRBV4-3; tentative D call: TRBD2 (5 bases). V was pared by 0 bases and J by 4 bases, with 10 bases between. There are 14 residues in the CDR3. CDR1 and CDR2 from the germline V gene are LGHNA and YSLEER. The CDR3, as DNA: TGCGCCAGCAGCCAAGATATAACGGGATACGAGCAGTACTTC. The encoded protein is CASSQDITGYEQYF.

The V and J genes are TRBV12-3 or TRBV12-4 and TRBJ2-7; the D gene is possibly TRBD1 (6 bases). The V end lost 6 bases, the J end lost 4 bases, and 16 bases lay between the germline ends. CDR3 length: 14 residues. CDR3 bases: TGTGCCAGCAGGCAGACAGGCCGGGGTTACGAGCAGTACTTC. Translated, it gives CASRQTGRGYEQYF.

This clonotype was seen ten or more times. The rearrangement uses TRBV15 and TRBJ1-6, with D possibly matching TRBD1 (5 bases). Trimming removed 0 bases at V and 4 bases at J, with 7 bases between. The CDR3 has 15 residues. Germline V gene data show CDR1 as LNHNV and CDR2 as YYDKDF (reference sequence). The CDR3 nucleotides are TGTGCCACCAGCAGAGATGACAGATATAATTCACCCCTCCACTTT. It encodes CATSRDDRYNSPLHF.